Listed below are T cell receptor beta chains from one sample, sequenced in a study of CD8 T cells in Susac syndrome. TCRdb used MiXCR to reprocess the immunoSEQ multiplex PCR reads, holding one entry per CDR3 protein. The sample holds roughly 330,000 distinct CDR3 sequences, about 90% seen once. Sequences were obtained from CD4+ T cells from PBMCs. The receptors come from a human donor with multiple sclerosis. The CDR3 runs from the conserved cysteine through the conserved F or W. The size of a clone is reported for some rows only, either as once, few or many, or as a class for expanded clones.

CDR3 protein: CASSFSGTSGSYEQYF
clone size: NA
V gene: TRBV5-1

CDR3 protein: CASRFRETQYF
clone size: NA
V gene: TRBV6-6

CDR3 protein: CASSAILAYTDTQYF
clone size: NA
V gene: TRBV2

CDR3 protein: CASSSGDRRGNTIYF
clone size: NA
V gene: TRBV5-1

CDR3 protein: CASGGLSSYGYTF
clone size: NA
V gene: TRBV2

CDR3 protein: CASSLDRQGGYTF
clone size: NA
V gene: TRBV7-2

CDR3 protein: CASSEIRGQSNQPQHF
clone size: NA
V gene: TRBV2

CDR3 protein: CASSQQALAGVINEQFF
clone size: NA
V gene: TRBV4-1

CDR3 protein: CASSQEIGYAGASQYF
clone size: NA
V gene: TRBV4-3

CDR3 protein: CASSLGATHNEQFF
clone size: once
V gene: TRBV5-1

CDR3 protein: CASSPRGAIQYF
clone size: NA
V gene: TRBV19

CDR3 protein: CASSSDGPTEQYF
clone size: NA
V gene: TRBV7-9

CDR3 protein: CASSLLPPSQDTEAFF
clone size: NA
V gene: TRBV18

CDR3 protein: CASSSQGITYNEQFF
clone size: NA
V gene: TRBV7-2

CDR3 protein: CASSGLTSYEQYF
clone size: once
V gene: TRBV19

CDR3 protein: CASSLGFGDRDTDTQYF
clone size: NA
V gene: TRBV11-3

CDR3 protein: CSVEDSGRPDTQYF
clone size: NA
V gene: TRBV29-1

CDR3 protein: CASSLRGTRPLHF
clone size: NA
V gene: TRBV5-6

CDR3 protein: CSARQSEQFF
clone size: NA
V gene: TRBV20-1

CDR3 protein: CASTPWDTQYF
clone size: NA
V gene: TRBV7-9

CDR3 protein: CASSIFEDYEQYF
clone size: NA
V gene: TRBV19

CDR3 protein: CSARPAVEYEQYF
clone size: once
V gene: TRBV20-1

CDR3 protein: CASSVSGRGEQYF
clone size: NA
V gene: TRBV27

CDR3 protein: CSAGQAVNSPLHF
clone size: NA
V gene: TRBV20-1